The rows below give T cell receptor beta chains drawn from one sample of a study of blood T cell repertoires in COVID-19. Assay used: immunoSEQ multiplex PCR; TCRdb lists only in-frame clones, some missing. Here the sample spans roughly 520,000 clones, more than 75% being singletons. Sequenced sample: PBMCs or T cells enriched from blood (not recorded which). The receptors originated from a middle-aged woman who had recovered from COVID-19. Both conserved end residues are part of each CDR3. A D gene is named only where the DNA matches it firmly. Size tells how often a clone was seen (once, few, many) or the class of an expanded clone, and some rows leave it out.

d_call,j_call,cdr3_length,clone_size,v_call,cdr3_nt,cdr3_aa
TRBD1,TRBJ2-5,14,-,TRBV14,TGTGCCAGCAGCGGGACAGGGGGCAGAGGGGCCCAGTACTTC,CASSGTGGRGAQYF
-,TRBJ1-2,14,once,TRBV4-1,TGCGCCAGCAGCCCCGAAGGCGTGAAGCGGGGCTACACCTTC,CASSPEGVKRGYTF
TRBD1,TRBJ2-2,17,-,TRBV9,TGTGCCAGCAGCGTATTAATGGGACAGGGGTTTACCGGGGAGCTGTTTTTT,CASSVLMGQGFTGELFF
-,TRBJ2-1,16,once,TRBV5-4,TGTGCCAGCAGCTTGGGGGGCGGCGGGGCCTACAATGAGCAGTTCTTC,CASSLGGGGAYNEQFF
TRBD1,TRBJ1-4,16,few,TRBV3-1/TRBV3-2,TGTGCCAGCAGCCCTTTTAGGACAGGGGCCAATGAAAAACTGTTTTTT,CASSPFRTGANEKLFF
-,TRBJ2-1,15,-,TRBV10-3,TGTGCCATCAGTGGACGGCGGGGAGACTACAATGAGCAGTTCTTC,CAISGRRGDYNEQFF
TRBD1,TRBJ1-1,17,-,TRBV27,TGTGCCAGCAGCTCCCGGGACAGGGGTTTTGGGCACACTGAAGCTTTCTTT,CASSSRDRGFGHTEAFF
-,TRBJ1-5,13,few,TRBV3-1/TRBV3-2,TGTGCCAGCAGCCAAGATGTCGCGGGGTCCCAGCATTTT,CASSQDVAGSQHF
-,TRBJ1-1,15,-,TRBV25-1,TGTGCCAGCAGTGTACAGGGACTAACCAACACTGAAGCTTTCTTT,CASSVQGLTNTEAFF
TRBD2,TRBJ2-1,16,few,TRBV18,TGTGCCAGCTCACCACCGCTAGCGGGAGGGTACAATGAGCAGTTCTTC,CASSPPLAGGYNEQFF
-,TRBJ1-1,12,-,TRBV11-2,TGTGCCAGCAGCTTGCAGGCCACTGAAGCTTTCTTT,CASSLQATEAFF
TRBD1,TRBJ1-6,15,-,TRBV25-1,TGTGCCAGCAGTGGGGGAGACAGGGGAAATTCACCCCTCCACTTT,CASSGGDRGNSPLHF
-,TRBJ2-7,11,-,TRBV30,TGTGCCTGGAGTGCTCAGGGCGAGCAGTACTTC,CAWSAQGEQYF
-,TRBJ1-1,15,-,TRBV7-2,TGTGCCAGCAGCCGGATACAGGGTTTGAACACTGAAGCTTTCTTT,CASSRIQGLNTEAFF
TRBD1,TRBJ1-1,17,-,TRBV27,TGTGCCAGCAGTTTATTGCCAATCCAGGGGGTGAACACTGAAGCTTTCTTT,CASSLLPIQGVNTEAFF
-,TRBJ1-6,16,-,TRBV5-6,TGTGCCAGCAGCTTAGCCGGGACATCGGGCAATTCACCCCTCCACTTT,CASSLAGTSGNSPLHF
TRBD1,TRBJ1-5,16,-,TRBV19,TGTGCCAGTAGTATTCCTTGGGACAGTAGCAATCAGCCCCAGCATTTT,CASSIPWDSSNQPQHF
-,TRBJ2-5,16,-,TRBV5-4,TGTGCCAGCAGCTTGACGTTGGCAGGTCAGGGGGAGACCCAGTACTTC,CASSLTLAGQGETQYF
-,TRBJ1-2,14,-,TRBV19,TGTGCCAGTAGTATATTGGCAGGCAACTATGGCTACACCTTC,CASSILAGNYGYTF
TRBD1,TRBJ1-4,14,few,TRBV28,TGTGCCAGCATACAGGGGGGGCGGAATGAAAAACTGTTTTTT,CASIQGGRNEKLFF
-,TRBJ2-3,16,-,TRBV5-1,TGCGCCAGCAGCCCGGGTGGGCTATCGGGGGCAGATACGCAGTATTTT,CASSPGGLSGADTQYF
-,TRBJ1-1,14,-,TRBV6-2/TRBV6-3,TGTGCCAGCAGCGACGCGGGGGCTCTCACTGAAGCTTTCTTT,CASSDAGALTEAFF
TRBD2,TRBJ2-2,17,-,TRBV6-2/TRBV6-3,TGTGCCAGCAGTTACTACAGGACTAGCGGGAGATCCGGGGAGCTGTTTTTT,CASSYYRTSGRSGELFF
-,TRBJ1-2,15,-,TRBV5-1,TGCGCCAGCAGCTTGGGCGGGATTGGGGGCTATGGCTACACCTTC,CASSLGGIGGYGYTF
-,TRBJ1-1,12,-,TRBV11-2,TGTGCCAGCAGCTTAGATCTTGCAGGGGCTTTCTTT,CASSLDLAGAFF
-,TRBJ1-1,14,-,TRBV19,TGTGCCAGTATCCGGGGGGGAGAATGGACTGAAGCTTTCTTT,CASIRGGEWTEAFF
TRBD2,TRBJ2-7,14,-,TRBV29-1,TGCAGCGTTGCCGGCGGGAGGGGGGTCTACGAGCAGTACTTC,CSVAGGRGVYEQYF
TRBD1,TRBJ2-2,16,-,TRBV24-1,TGTGCCACCAGTGCCTACAGGGGGCAGGGCACCGGGGAGCTGTTTTTT,CATSAYRGQGTGELFF
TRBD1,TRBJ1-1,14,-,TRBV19,TGTGCCAGTAGTCTAATCCCGGGACAGAAGAAAGCTTTCTTT,CASSLIPGQKKAFF
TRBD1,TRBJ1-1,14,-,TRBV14,TGTGCCAGCAGCCCCGGGACAGGGTTGCCTGAAGCTTTCTTT,CASSPGTGLPEAFF
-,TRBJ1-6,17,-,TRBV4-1,TGCGCCAGCAGCCAAGAGGGCGCAAACGCCGGGGGTTCACCCCTCCACTTT,CASSQEGANAGGSPLHF
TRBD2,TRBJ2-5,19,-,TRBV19,TGTGCCAGTAGTACCCTCCCGGGTAGCGGGAGAGAAGGGCGAGAGACCCAGTACTTC,CASSTLPGSGREGRETQYF
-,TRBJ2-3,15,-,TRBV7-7,TGTGCCAGCAGCTTGGCGCACAGACCCACAGATACGCAGTATTTT,CASSLAHRPTDTQYF
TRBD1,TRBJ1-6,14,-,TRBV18,TGTGCCAGCTCCGGACAGGGGGATAATTCACCCCTCCACTTT,CASSGQGDNSPLHF
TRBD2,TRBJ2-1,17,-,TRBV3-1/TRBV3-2,TGTGCCAGCAGCCATCCTCTAGCGGCAGGTTTTTACAATGAGCAGTTCTTC,CASSHPLAAGFYNEQFF
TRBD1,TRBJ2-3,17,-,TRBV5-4,TGTGCCAGCAGCTTCCCCGAAGGGGGCATTAGTACAGATACGCAGTATTTT,CASSFPEGGISTDTQYF
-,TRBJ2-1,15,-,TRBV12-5,TGTGCTAGCTGCTGTGCGGGGGCTGGTGGAAATGAGCAGTTCTTC,CASCCAGAGGNEQFF
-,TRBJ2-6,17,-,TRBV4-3,TGCGCCAGCAGCCAAGAAGTCGAAGCCCCCTGGGCCAACGTCCTGACTTTC,CASSQEVEAPWANVLTF
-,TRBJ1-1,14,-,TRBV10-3,TGTGCCATCAGTGTAGACATAATGAACACTGAAGCTTTCTTT,CAISVDIMNTEAFF
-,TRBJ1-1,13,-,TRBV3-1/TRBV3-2,TGTGCCAGCAGCCAAGTATACGGGAATGAAGCTTTCTTT,CASSQVYGNEAFF
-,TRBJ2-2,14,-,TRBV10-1,TGCGCCAGCAGTGGCGGTACGGGCACCGGGGAGCTGTTTTTT,CASSGGTGTGELFF
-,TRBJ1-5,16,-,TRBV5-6,TGTGCCAGCCGTGGGCCCTCGACAGGATCCAATCAGCCCCAGCATTTT,CASRGPSTGSNQPQHF
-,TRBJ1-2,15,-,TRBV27,TGTGCCAGCAGGTATCGACAGCGGGGAGACTATGGCTACACCTTC,CASRYRQRGDYGYTF
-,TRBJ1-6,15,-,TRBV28,TGTGCCAGCACCCCCAGGACAAGCGCAAATTCACCCCTCCACTTT,CASTPRTSANSPLHF
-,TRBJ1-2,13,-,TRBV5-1,TGCGCCAGCTCCCCAGGGGCTAACTATGGCTACACCTTC,CASSPGANYGYTF
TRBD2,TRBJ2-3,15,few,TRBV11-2,TGTGCCAGCAGCTTTACGAGCGGGAGTACAGATACGCAGTATTTT,CASSFTSGSTDTQYF
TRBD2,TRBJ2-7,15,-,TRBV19,TGTGCCAGTAGTACCCCCGGTAGCGGGACTTACGAGCAGTACTTC,CASSTPGSGTYEQYF
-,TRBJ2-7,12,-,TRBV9,TGTGCCAGCAGCGTTGAGGGCTACGAGCAGTACTTC,CASSVEGYEQYF
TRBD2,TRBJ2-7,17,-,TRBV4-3,TGCGCCAGCAGCCAAGGATGGGAGCGGGAGGTCTCCTACGAGCAGTACTTC,CASSQGWEREVSYEQYF
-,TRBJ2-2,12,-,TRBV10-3,TGTGCCATCAGCTTAGAGGGCGGGGAGCTGTTTTTT,CAISLEGGELFF